A single sample gave rise to the 22 T cell receptor beta chains below, sequenced in a study of cytomegalovirus exposure and HLA in healthy donors listed by TCRdb under 2017. Libraries were made using the immunoSEQ multiplex PCR assay. A mixture of 60 forward primers for TCR Vbeta segments and 13 reverse primers for TCR Jbeta segments was used in the multiplex PCR. The source is immuneACCESS, and TCRdb retained only in-frame sequences with V and J called. Part of the clones is not carried over; for the studies checked, unresolved V genes explain less than half of this, and the remainder is unexplained. This specimen's table enumerates 150,000 to 250,000 clones. Together, the top ten hold 0.74% of the sample. Sequencing was performed on PBMCs. The source of these receptors is a boy younger than 18 in good health and CMV-seronegative.

This chain uses TRBV18 with TRBJ2-5; 7 bases are a match to TRBD2. This CDR3 spans 15 amino acids. The V and J ends lost 4 bases and 5 bases, in that order; junction bases with no gene match: 10. CDR1 is KGHSH and CDR2 is LQKENI in the germline V gene. This chain's CDR3 is CASSLTGLGWETQYF. In nucleotides, the CDR3 is TGTGCCAGCTCACTTACCGGACTAGGTTGGGAGACCCAGTACTTC.

The rearrangement uses TRBV29-1 and TRBJ2-1; 10 bases fit TRBD2. Germline V gives CDR1 SQVTM, CDR2 ANQGSEA. CDR3 length: 13 amino acids. V shed 8 bases, J shed 6 bases, and the junction held 7 bases outside the gene matches. The CDR3: CSLWSGGANEQFF. Here the CDR3 DNA reads TGCAGCCTCTGGAGCGGGGGGGCCAATGAGCAGTTCTTC.

The rearrangement links TRBV5-1 to TRBJ2-3; D gene unclear. The CDR3 runs to 14 residues. Per germline, CDR1 SGHRS and CDR2 YFSETQ. V lost 2 bases to trimming and J lost 0 bases, with 7 bases between them. CDR3 amino acids: CASSFGSSTDTQYF. DNA of the CDR3: TGCGCCAGCAGCTTCGGGTCGAGCACAGATACGCAGTATTTT.

The rearrangement joins TRBV11-2 to TRBJ1-1; D gene ambiguous. V lost 5 bases and J lost 4, with 17 bases in between. The CDR3 has 15 amino acids. Germline V gene data show CDR1 as SGHAT and CDR2 as FQNNGV. The CDR3 bases are TGTGCCAGCAGCGGACCGGGAGTCATAGGCACTGAAGCTTTCTTT. As protein: CASSGPGVIGTEAFF.

V is TRBV10-3 and J is TRBJ2-1; 7 positions agree with TRBD1. This CDR3 comprises 15 residues. V lost 3 bases and J lost 2; bases outside the gene matches: 4. Germline loops: CDR1 ENHRY, CDR2 SYGVKD. The CDR3 is CAISETGVTYNEQFF. For the CDR3, the DNA is TGTGCCATCAGTGAAACAGGGGTAACCTACAATGAGCAGTTCTTC.

The chain combines TRBV6-6 with TRBJ2-7, with 7 bases fitting TRBD2. V lost 4 bases, J lost 6 bases, and 15 bases stayed unmatched. This CDR3 comprises 16 residues. Germline values: CDR1 MNHNY, CDR2 SVGAGI (reference sequence). The CDR3 is CASSSRGGEALSEQYF. The DNA for the CDR3 is TGTGCCAGCAGTTCCCGGGGAGGGGAAGCCCTCTCCGAGCAGTACTTC.

The rearrangement joins TRBV6-1 to TRBJ2-1, with TRBD1 as a possible D gene (5 bases). CDR3 size: 12 residues. Trimming left V 8 bases short and J 2 bases short, with 7 bases between. Per germline, CDR1 MNHNS and CDR2 SASEGT. CDR3 residues: CASGAAYNEQFF. The CDR3 DNA sequence: TGTGCCAGCGGGGCAGCCTACAATGAGCAGTTCTTC.

The chain carries TRBV30 and TRBJ1-5; 9 bases fit TRBD1. Germline loops: CDR1 GTSNPN, CDR2 SVGIG (reference sequence). After removal of 2 bases from V and 1 base from J, the junction contained 18 bases not matched to a gene. The CDR3 runs to 20 residues. CDR3 residues: CAWSFVTGTGTLVSNQPQHF. For the CDR3, the DNA is TGTGCCTGGAGTTTCGTGACGGGGACAGGGACATTAGTGAGCAATCAGCCCCAGCATTTT.

As DNA, the CDR3 is TGTGCCAGCTCTAGAGACAGGGCCACTGAAGCTTTCTTT. It codes for CASSRDRATEAFF. The genes are TRBV18 and TRBJ1-1; 7 nucleotides agree with TRBD1. The ends lost 6 bases at V and 4 bases at J; junction bases unmatched: 5. Looked up from germline, CDR1 is KGHSH and CDR2 is LQKENI. This CDR3 has 13 residues.

V gene TRBV5-1 combines with J gene TRBJ2-5; 11 bases fit TRBD2. V was clipped by 4 bases and J by 5 bases; unmatched bases: 10. This CDR3 has 16 residues. Germline CDR1 reads SGHRS; CDR2 reads YFSETQ. CDR3 nucleotides: TGCGCCAGCAGCCCCGGCGGTAGCGGGGGGGAGGAGACCCAGTACTTC. Amino acid sequence: CASSPGGSGGEETQYF. The full variable domain, completed using reference TRBV5-1 and TRBJ2-5, is KAGVTQTPRYLIKTRGQQVTLSCSPISGHRSVSWYQQTPGQGLQFLFEYFSETQRNKGNFPGRFSGRQFSNSRSEMNVSTLELGDSALYLCASSPGGSGGEETQYFGPGTRLLVL.

This chain connects TRBV4-1 to TRBJ1-4, with 9 nucleotides matching TRBD1. The V gene end was trimmed by 2 bases and the J gene end by 8 bases; junction bases not matched to a gene: 6. Per germline, CDR1 MGHRA and CDR2 YSYEKL. This CDR3 spans 15 amino acids. CDR3 loop: CASSQPDRGGEKLFF. The CDR3, as DNA: TGCGCCAGCAGCCAACCCGACAGGGGGGGCGAAAAACTGTTTTTT.

The chain employs TRBV19 and TRBJ2-2, with D hard to call. This CDR3 is built from 14 residues. V lost 9 bases, J lost 4 bases, and 15 bases lay in between. Germline-derived CDR1 and CDR2 are LNHDA and SQIVND (reference sequence). The CDR3 DNA sequence: TGTGCCAGCCACCTCCGCCTGAGCACCGGGGAGCTGTTTTTT. Amino acids: CASHLRLSTGELFF.

The chain is built from TRBV30 and TRBJ1-2, with 8 bases lining up with TRBD1. The CDR3 covers 14 residues. Trimming took 4 bases from V and 4 from J; bases not matched to a gene: 8. Germline V gene sequence: CDR1 GTSNPN, CDR2 SVGIG (reference sequence). CDR3 DNA sequence: TGTGCCTGGAATACCGGGACAGGTCGCTATGGCTACACCTTC. Its protein product is CAWNTGTGRYGYTF.

V gene TRBV28 combines with J gene TRBJ2-3, with a tentative D call TRBD2 (5 bases). Germline assignment: CDR1 MDHEN and CDR2 SYDVKM. The CDR3 contains 14 residues. Trimming took 10 bases from V and 0 from J, leaving 14 bases between them. The CDR3 DNA reads TGTGCCACCGCTAGCCCGTCTAGCACAGATACGCAGTATTTT. Translated, it gives CATASPSSTDTQYF.

The chain uses TRBV6-5 and TRBJ1-4, with TRBD1 matching over 11 bases. The CDR3 runs 15 residues. From germline, CDR1 is MNHEY and CDR2 SVGAGI. Losses at the gene ends were 1 base for V and 8 bases for J; bases not matched to a gene: 3. The CDR3: CASSYWTGGSEKLFF. The CDR3 DNA reads TGTGCCAGCAGTTACTGGACAGGGGGCAGCGAAAAACTGTTTTTT.

V usage is TRBV30 and J usage is TRBJ1-1, with TRBD1 identical over 8 bases. Germline assignment: CDR1 GTSNPN and CDR2 SVGIG (reference sequence). The CDR3 spans 12 residues. J lost 7 bases, V lost 4 bases, and 5 bases had no gene match. This CDR3 reads CAWTTGGSEAFF. The CDR3 DNA reads TGTGCCTGGACTACAGGGGGGAGTGAAGCTTTCTTT.

The rearrangement joins TRBV4-1 to TRBJ2-7, with D possibly being TRBD1 (6 bases). The germline gives CDR1 MGHRA, CDR2 YSYEKL. Trimming left V 0 bases short and J 3 bases short, with 15 bases between. This CDR3 has 16 amino acids. The CDR3 loop is CASSQDMGQVGYEQYF. The CDR3 DNA reads TGCGCCAGCAGCCAAGATATGGGACAAGTGGGCTACGAGCAGTACTTC.

The chain couples TRBV4-2 to TRBJ2-7, with 9 bases identical to TRBD1. Looked up from germline, CDR1 is LGHNA and CDR2 is YNFKEQ. After removal of 4 bases from V and 1 base from J, the junction contained 2 bases not matched to a gene. There are 14 residues in the CDR3. The CDR3, as DNA: TGTGCCAGCAGCCCCGGGACAGGGTCCTACGAGCAGTACTTC. Translated, it gives CASSPGTGSYEQYF.

V and J are TRBV6-5 and TRBJ1-6; unclear D gene. CDR3 length: 15 residues. Trimming took off 7 bases at V and 5 bases at J, with 15 bases between the two ends. Germline CDR1 MNHEY, CDR2 SVGAGI. CDR3: CASIKRPGDNSPLHF. CDR3 bases: TGTGCCAGCATCAAGCGGCCTGGGGATAATTCACCCCTCCACTTT.

The V and J genes are TRBV19 and TRBJ1-1, with D tentatively TRBD1 (6 bases). V dropped 2 bases and J dropped 4 bases, with 17 bases sitting between them. Germline V lookup: CDR1 LNHDA, CDR2 SQIVND (reference sequence). The CDR3 length is 16 residues. CDR3 in DNA: TGTGCCAGTAGTATAAGGTCCCAGGGGCTGGGCACTGAAGCTTTCTTT. Protein sequence: CASSIRSQGLGTEAFF.

The chain couples TRBV19 to TRBJ2-3; D gene unclear. This CDR3 has 12 residues. Per the germline V gene, CDR1 is LNHDA and CDR2 is SQIVND (reference sequence). Trimming left V 6 bases short and J 1 base short, with 5 bases between. CDR3 sequence: CASRSGTDTQYF. CDR3 nucleotides: TGTGCCAGTAGATCCGGCACAGATACGCAGTATTTT. The full variable domain, in which reference TRBV19 and TRBJ2-3 provide the parts outside the CDR3, is DGGITQSPKYLFRKEGQNVTLSCEQNLNHDAMYWYRQDPGQGLRLIYYSQIVNDFQKGDIAEGYSVSREKKESFPLTVTSAQKNPTAFYLCASRSGTDTQYFGPGTRLTVL.

CDR3 protein: CASPTLPYEQYF. CDR3 coding DNA: TGTGCCAGCCCCACTCTACCCTACGAGCAGTACTTC. The chain recombines TRBV18 with TRBJ2-7; D is uncertain. Germline lookup yields CDR1 KGHSH and CDR2 LQKENI. This CDR3 spans 12 amino acids. Trimming stripped 8 bases from V and 2 bases from J, with 10 bases between.